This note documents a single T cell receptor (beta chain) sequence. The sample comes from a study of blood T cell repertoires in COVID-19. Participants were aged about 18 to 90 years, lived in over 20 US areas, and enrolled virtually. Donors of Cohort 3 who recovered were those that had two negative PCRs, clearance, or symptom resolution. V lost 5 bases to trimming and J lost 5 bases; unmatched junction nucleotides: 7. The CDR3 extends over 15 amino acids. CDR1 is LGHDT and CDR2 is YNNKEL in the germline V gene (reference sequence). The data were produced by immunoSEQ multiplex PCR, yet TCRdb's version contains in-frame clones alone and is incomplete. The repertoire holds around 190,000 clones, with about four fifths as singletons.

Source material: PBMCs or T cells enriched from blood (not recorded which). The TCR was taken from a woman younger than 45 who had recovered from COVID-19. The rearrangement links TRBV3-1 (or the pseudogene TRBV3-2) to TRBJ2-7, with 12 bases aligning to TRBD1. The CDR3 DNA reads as TGTGCCAGCAGCAGGGGACAGGGGGCTGATAACGAGCAGTACTTC. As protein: CASSRGQGADNEQYF.